This is a list of T cell receptor beta chains from one sample in a study of blood T cell repertoires in COVID-19. Assay used: immunoSEQ multiplex PCR; TCRdb lists only in-frame clones, some missing. Here the sample spans 350,000 to 500,000 clones, nearly 90% being singletons. Sequenced: PBMCs or T cells enriched from blood (not recorded which). The receptors originated from a young woman who had been exposed to COVID-19. The CDR3 runs from the conserved cysteine through the conserved F or W. The D gene is left open where the match is weak. The size of a clone is reported for some rows only, either as once, few or many, or as a class for expanded clones.

v_gene	j_gene	d_gene	abundance	CDR3aa	CDR3nt
TRBV6-6	TRBJ2-7	NA	NA	CASSYANYEQYF	TGTGCCAGCAGTTATGCGAATTACGAGCAGTACTTC
TRBV4-1	TRBJ2-5	TRBD1	NA	CASSQATGGETQYF	TGCGCCAGCAGCCAAGCCACAGGGGGAGAGACCCAGTACTTC
TRBV5-1	TRBJ1-6	NA	NA	CASSLGTDHGSPLHF	TGCGCCAGCAGCTTGGGGACAGACCACGGCTCACCCCTCCACTTT
TRBV10-3	TRBJ2-2	TRBD1	NA	CAISKAGTGATGELFF	TGTGCCATCAGTAAAGCCGGGACAGGGGCCACCGGGGAGCTGTTTTTT
TRBV3-1/TRBV3-2	TRBJ2-7	NA	NA	CASSAFQGPYEQYF	TGTGCCAGCAGCGCCTTCCAGGGTCCCTACGAGCAGTACTTC
TRBV5-4	TRBJ1-2	NA	once	CASSFRGGSTYTF	TGTGCCAGCAGCTTCCGGGGGGGTTCCACCTACACCTTC
TRBV19	TRBJ1-4	NA	few	CASSTGRANEKLFF	TGTGCCAGTAGTACGGGAAGGGCTAATGAAAAACTGTTTTTT
TRBV7-9	TRBJ1-1	NA	NA	CASSLRVTGLQEAFF	TGTGCCAGCAGCCTCAGAGTCACAGGCCTCCAAGAAGCTTTCTTT
TRBV28	TRBJ1-5	TRBD1	NA	CASSEQGAVHQPQHF	TGTGCCAGCAGTGAACAGGGGGCTGTCCATCAGCCCCAGCATTTT
TRBV12-3/TRBV12-4	TRBJ1-2	TRBD1	NA	CASSDDRGYGYTF	TGTGCCAGCAGCGACGACAGGGGGTATGGCTACACCTTC
TRBV5-1	TRBJ1-1	NA	NA	CASSGSTVNTEAFF	TGCGCCAGCAGCGGCAGCACAGTAAACACTGAAGCTTTCTTT
TRBV29-1	TRBJ1-4	NA	NA	CSVRLQGEKLFF	TGCAGCGTGAGGCTCCAGGGGGAAAAACTGTTTTTT
TRBV7-3	TRBJ2-2	NA	NA	CASSVGLNTGELFF	TGTGCCAGCAGCGTCGGACTGAACACCGGGGAGCTGTTTTTT
TRBV18	TRBJ2-5	NA	NA	CASSPRGTQYF	TGTGCCAGCTCACCCCGGGGGACCCAGTACTTC
TRBV9	TRBJ2-7	TRBD2	NA	CASSFNPGTNFYEQYF	TGTGCCAGCAGCTTCAACCCCGGGACTAACTTCTACGAGCAGTACTTC
TRBV2	TRBJ2-1	TRBD2	NA	CASRAGAYNEQFF	TGTGCCAGCAGAGCGGGGGCCTACAATGAGCAGTTCTTC
TRBV19	TRBJ1-4	TRBD1	NA	CASSMEDRGPATNEKLFF	TGTGCCAGTAGTATGGAAGACAGGGGACCCGCAACTAATGAAAAACTGTTTTTT
TRBV5-4	TRBJ2-5	TRBD2	NA	CASSSTLAGGETQYF	TGTGCCAGCAGCTCCACCTTAGCGGGGGGTGAGACCCAGTACTTC